This T cell receptor beta chain originates from a study of cytomegalovirus exposure and HLA in healthy donors. As for this clone: Its specificity is not known.

The study ran its PCR with 60 Vbeta and 13 Jbeta primers. Data came from immunoSEQ multiplex PCR; TCRdb stores just in-frame clones and leaves some out. The sample carries around 99,000 clones, roughly 63% recorded once. Study-wide findings and caveats: Data from an earlier analysis indicated that most TCR beta V segments were productive either about 87% or about 30% of the time.

The CDR3 consists of 13 residues. Trimming took 5 bases from V and 2 from J, leaving 7 bases between them. CDR1 and CDR2 (germline): MGHRA, YSYEKL. The chain recombines TRBV4-1 with TRBJ1-3; D remains ambiguous. The receptor's source is a woman aged 70-85 years in good health and CMV-seropositive. The sample comprised PBMCs. The CDR3 sequence: CASSWAPGNTIYF. CDR3 bases: TGCGCCAGCAGCTGGGCCCCTGGAAACACCATATATTTT.